This T cell receptor beta chain originates from a study of coeliac disease. Study results and limitations: In active celiac disease, intraepithelial and lamina propria TRB and TRG repertoires were less clonal than controls. Intraepithelial and lamina propria fractions were not highly pure, so cross-contamination was possible.

Sequencing used immunoSEQ multiplex PCR; TCRdb keeps in-frame clones, though not all of them. The sample carries under 3,500 clones, 70% recorded once. The CDR3 covers 20 residues. J was trimmed by 3 bases and V by 0 bases; bases with no gene match: 16. Germline V gene sequence: CDR1 MGHRA, CDR2 YSYEKL. Cells were frozen in aliquots of approximately 450,000, and one aliquot per fraction was sequenced. Notes on this clone: Its cognate antigen is unknown.

Sequencing used intraepithelial lymphocytes from the gut. The chain uses TRBV4-1 and TRBJ2-5; the match to TRBD1 covers 10 bases. The sequence was collected from a man younger than 35 with celiac disease on a gluten-free diet. CDR3 region: CASSQDRSGFRDRGKETQYF. As DNA, the CDR3 is TGCGCCAGCAGCCAAGATCGGTCCGGTTTCCGGGACAGGGGCAAAGAGACCCAGTACTTC.